Presented here are 9 T cell receptor beta chains from one specimen sequenced in a study of metastatic and nonmetastatic thyroid tumors. TCRdb re-called the PCR reads with MiXCR. The sample includes 45,000 to 50,000 clones, approximately 24% seen only once; the top ten take 3.8%. Thyroid surgery took place with no prior treatment in any patient. The sequenced material came from blood. These receptors originate from a male donor with papillary thyroid cancer or a benign thyroid nodule (not recorded which). Some clones in this sample may be carry-over from other donors' samples.

This clone has a count of ten or more. The chain recombines TRBV19 with TRBJ2-7; 11 positions match TRBD1. CDR1 is LNHDA and CDR2 is SQIVND in the germline V gene (reference sequence). The CDR3 covers 13 residues. V lost 5 bases to trimming and J lost 3 bases; unmatched junction nucleotides: 0. The CDR3 nucleotides read TGTGCCAGTAGTGGGACAGGGGGCTACGAGCAGTACTTC. Protein: CASSGTGGYEQYF.

This clone was seen at least ten times. This chain's CDR3 is CASSLMGQGNTIYF. The CDR3 coding sequence is TGTGCCAGCAGTTTAATGGGGCAAGGAAACACCATATATTTT. The J gene is TRBJ1-3, the V gene TRBV12-3 or TRBV12-4, with D possibly TRBD1 on 5 matching bases. The V end was cut by 2 bases, the J end by 4 bases, with 9 bases between. The length of the CDR3 is 14 residues.

This CDR3 reads CASSRQGTNTEAFF. CDR3 DNA: TGTGCCAGCTCACGTCAGGGGACGAACACTGAAGCTTTCTTT. This chain links TRBV18 with TRBJ1-1; TRBD1 might be the D (6 bases). The CDR3 extends over 14 amino acids. CDR1 and CDR2 (germline): KGHSH, LQKENI. Deletions cut 4 bases from V and 1 base from J, with 10 bases between.

Many counts were recorded for this clone. The chain combines TRBV5-1 with TRBJ2-7, with a weak D call TRBD1 (5 bases). The CDR3 is 15 residues long. Germline V gene lookup returns CDR1 SGHRS and CDR2 YFSETQ. The V gene lost 1 base and the J gene lost 4 bases, with 15 bases spanning the gap. The CDR3 loop is CASSLSDSPLYEQYF. CDR3 DNA: TGCGCCAGCAGCTTGAGCGACAGTCCTTTGTACGAGCAGTACTTC. Complete variable domain (other parts from reference TRBV5-1 and TRBJ2-7): KAGVTQTPRYLIKTRGQQVTLSCSPISGHRSVSWYQQTPGQGLQFLFEYFSETQRNKGNFPGRFSGRQFSNSRSEMNVSTLELGDSALYLCASSLSDSPLYEQYFGPGTRLTVT.

At least ten counts were recorded for this clone. Within the sample, other DNA sequences also encode this same CDR3. This chain connects TRBV2 to TRBJ1-1; D remains ambiguous. The V gene lost 6 bases and the J gene lost 4 bases, with 3 bases spanning the gap. Germline assignment: CDR1 SNHLY and CDR2 FYNNEI. This CDR3 has 10 residues. The CDR3 region is CASRGTEAFF. The DNA of the CDR3 is TGTGCCAGCAGAGGCACTGAAGCTTTCTTT.

This clone was found many times. The J gene is TRBJ2-3, the V gene TRBV5-5; D is ambiguous. The ends were cut back, 1 base at V and 0 bases at J, with 3 bases in the middle. The CDR3 length is 13 residues. The germline V gene encodes CDR1 SGHKS and CDR2 YYEKEE (reference sequence). CDR3 in DNA: TGTGCCAGCAGCTTGACCAGCACAGATACGCAGTATTTT. Protein sequence: CASSLTSTDTQYF.

This clone was found a few times. The chain has TRBV6-1 and TRBJ2-7; D is unresolved. Between the trimmed V and J ends, which lost 2 bases and 5 bases, there was a span of 13 bases. The CDR3 is made up of 14 amino acids. CDR1 is MNHNS and CDR2 is SASEGT in the germline V gene. This CDR3 reads CASSESPSRDEQYF. In nucleotides, the CDR3 is TGTGCCAGCAGTGAAAGCCCCAGCCGGGACGAGCAGTACTTC.

V gene TRBV30 combines with J gene TRBJ2-3; 7 bases line up with TRBD2. Germline lookup yields CDR1 GTSNPN and CDR2 SVGIG (reference sequence). The ends lost 2 bases at V and 4 bases at J; junction bases unmatched: 3. The CDR3 runs to 13 residues. The CDR3: CAWSLTSSDTQYF. In nucleotides, the CDR3 is TGTGCCTGGAGTTTGACTAGCTCAGATACGCAGTATTTT.

The table lists this clone with many counts. The chain uses TRBV4-1 and TRBJ2-3; 9 nucleotides agree with TRBD2. CDR3 length: 17 residues. V dropped 1 base and J dropped 8; count of bases not matched to a gene: 13. CDR1 is MGHRA and CDR2 is YSYEKL in the germline V gene. The CDR3 DNA reads TGCGCCAGCAGCCAAGGACCTCTAGGGCGGGGGGGCGGTACGCAGTATTTT. Encoded protein: CASSQGPLGRGGGTQYF.